This T cell receptor (beta chain) was observed in a study of tumor-infiltrating lymphocytes in localized non-small cell lung cancer. Looking at the study overall: Some samples were collected after neoadjuvant chemotherapy; smokers, never-smokers and several histologies were included. Overall study findings and caveats: No T-cell fraction difference was seen between IM1 and IM2 tumors. Higher tumor T cell infiltration than in uninvolved lung was supported by TCRbeta sequencing. Available tissue quantity limited TCR sequencing to a patient subset.

V was shortened by 0 bases and J by 4 bases, with 12 bases between the two germline ends. Germline assignment: CDR1 MGHRA and CDR2 YSYEKL. The length of the CDR3 is 15 residues. Clones were sequenced by immunoSEQ multiplex PCR, and TCRdb holds only the in-frame ones, with some missing. Of around 10,000 clones listed, 60% are singletons. With respect to this clone: Its antigen is unidentified.

This chain uses TRBV4-1 with TRBJ1-2, with D possibly TRBD1 on 5 matching bases. The TCR was taken from a human donor with non-small cell lung cancer. Sequenced sample: uninvolved lung tissue not adjacent to the tumor. The CDR3 bases are TGCGCCAGCAGCCAAGATATCCAGGGAGGCTATGGCTACACCTTC. This gives the protein CASSQDIQGGYGYTF.